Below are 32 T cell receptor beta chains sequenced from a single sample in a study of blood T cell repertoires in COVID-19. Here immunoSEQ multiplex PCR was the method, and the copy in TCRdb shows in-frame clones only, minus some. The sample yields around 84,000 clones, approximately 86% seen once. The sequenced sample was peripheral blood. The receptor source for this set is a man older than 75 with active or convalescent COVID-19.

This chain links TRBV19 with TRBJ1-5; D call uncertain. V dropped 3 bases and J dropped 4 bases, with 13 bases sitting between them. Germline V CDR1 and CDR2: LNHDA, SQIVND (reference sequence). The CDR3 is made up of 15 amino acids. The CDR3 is CASSMVQEGNQPQHF. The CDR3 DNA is TGTGCCAGTAGTATGGTGCAGGAGGGAAATCAGCCCCAGCATTTT.

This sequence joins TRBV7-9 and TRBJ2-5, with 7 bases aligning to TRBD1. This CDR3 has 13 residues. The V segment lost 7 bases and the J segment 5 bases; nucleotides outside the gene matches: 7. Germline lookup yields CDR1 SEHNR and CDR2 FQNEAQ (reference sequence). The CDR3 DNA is TGTGCCAGCAACAGGGGAGCGCAGGAGACCCAGTACTTC. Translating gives CASNRGAQETQYF. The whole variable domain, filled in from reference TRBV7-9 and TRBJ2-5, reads DTGVSQNPRHKITKRGQNVTFRCDPISEHNRLYWYRQTLGQGPEFLTYFQNEAQLEKSRLLSDRFSAERPKGSFSTLEIQRTEQGDSAMYLCASNRGAQETQYFGPGTRLLVL.

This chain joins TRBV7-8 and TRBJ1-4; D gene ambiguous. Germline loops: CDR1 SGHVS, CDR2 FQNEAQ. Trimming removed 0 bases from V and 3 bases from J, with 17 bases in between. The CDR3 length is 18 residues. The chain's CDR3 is CASSLARKPLSSNEKLFF. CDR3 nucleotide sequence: TGTGCCAGCAGCTTAGCACGAAAACCCCTATCATCTAATGAAAAACTGTTTTTT.

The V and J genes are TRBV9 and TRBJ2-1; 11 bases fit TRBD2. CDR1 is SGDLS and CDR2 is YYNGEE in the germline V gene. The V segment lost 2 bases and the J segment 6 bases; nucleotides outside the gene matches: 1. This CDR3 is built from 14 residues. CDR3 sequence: CASSVGLAVNEQFF. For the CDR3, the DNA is TGTGCCAGCAGCGTGGGACTAGCGGTCAATGAGCAGTTCTTC.

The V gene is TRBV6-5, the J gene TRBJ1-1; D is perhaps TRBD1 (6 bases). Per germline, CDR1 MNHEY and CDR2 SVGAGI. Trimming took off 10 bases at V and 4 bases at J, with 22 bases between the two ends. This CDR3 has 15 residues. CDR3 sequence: CATTIRGRGGTEAFF. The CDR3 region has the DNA TGTGCCACCACAATCAGGGGTCGGGGGGGCACTGAAGCTTTCTTT.

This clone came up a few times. The DNA of the CDR3 is TGTGCCACAAACAGGGGGGCTGAAGCTTTCTTT. Its translation is CATNRGAEAFF. This chain links TRBV19 with TRBJ1-1; TRBD1 aligns across 8 bases. Germline assignment: CDR1 LNHDA and CDR2 SQIVND (reference sequence). The CDR3 consists of 11 residues. Trimming at V came to 10 bases and at J to 6 bases, leaving 4 bases not matched to a gene. Looking up the rest from reference TRBV19 and TRBJ1-1 gives the full variable domain: DGGITQSPKYLFRKEGQNVTLSCEQNLNHDAMYWYRQDPGQGLRLIYYSQIVNDFQKGDIAEGYSVSREKKESFPLTVTSAQKNPTAFYLCATNRGAEAFFGQGTRLTVV.

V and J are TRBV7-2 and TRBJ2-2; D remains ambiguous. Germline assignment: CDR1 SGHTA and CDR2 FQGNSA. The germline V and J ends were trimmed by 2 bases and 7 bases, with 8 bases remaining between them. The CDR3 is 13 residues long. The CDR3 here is CASSLRFGGELFF. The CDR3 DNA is TGTGCCAGCAGCTTAAGATTCGGCGGGGAGCTGTTTTTT. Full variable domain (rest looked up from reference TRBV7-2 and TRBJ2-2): GAGVSQSPSNKVTEKGKDVELRCDPISGHTALYWYRQSLGQGLEFLIYFQGNSAPDKSGLPSDRFSAERTGGSVSTLTIQRTQQEDSAVYLCASSLRFGGELFFGEGSRLTVL.

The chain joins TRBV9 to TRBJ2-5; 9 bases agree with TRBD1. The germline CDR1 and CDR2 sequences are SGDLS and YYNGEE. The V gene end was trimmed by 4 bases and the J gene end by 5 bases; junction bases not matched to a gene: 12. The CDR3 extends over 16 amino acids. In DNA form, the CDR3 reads TGTGCCAGCAGCCCAGGGACAGGGCTCGTGGGGGAGACCCAGTACTTC. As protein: CASSPGTGLVGETQYF.

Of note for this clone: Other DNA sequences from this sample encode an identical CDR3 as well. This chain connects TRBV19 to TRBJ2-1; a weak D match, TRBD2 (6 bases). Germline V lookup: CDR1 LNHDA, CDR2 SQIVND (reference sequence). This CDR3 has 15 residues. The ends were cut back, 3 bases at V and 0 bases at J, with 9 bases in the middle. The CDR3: CASSITGSSYNEQFF. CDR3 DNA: TGTGCCAGTAGTATCACCGGGAGCTCCTACAATGAGCAGTTCTTC.

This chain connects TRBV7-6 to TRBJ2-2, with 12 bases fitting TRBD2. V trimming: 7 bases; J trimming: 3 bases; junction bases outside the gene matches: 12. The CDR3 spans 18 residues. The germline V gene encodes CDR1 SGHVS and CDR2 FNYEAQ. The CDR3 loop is CASTPRLAGGPDTGELFF. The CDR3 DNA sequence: TGTGCCAGCACACCAAGGCTAGCGGGGGGGCCTGACACCGGGGAGCTGTTTTTT.

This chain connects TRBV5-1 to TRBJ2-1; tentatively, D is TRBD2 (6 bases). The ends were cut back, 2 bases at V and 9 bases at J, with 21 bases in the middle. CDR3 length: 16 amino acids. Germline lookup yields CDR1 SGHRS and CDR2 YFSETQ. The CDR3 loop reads CASSFDWTTVGGEQFF. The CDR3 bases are TGCGCCAGCAGCTTTGATTGGACTACGGTAGGAGGTGAGCAGTTCTTC.

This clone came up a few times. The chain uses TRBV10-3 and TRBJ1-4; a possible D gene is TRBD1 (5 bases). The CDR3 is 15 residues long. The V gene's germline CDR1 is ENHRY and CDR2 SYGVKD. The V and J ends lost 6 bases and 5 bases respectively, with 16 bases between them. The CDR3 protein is CAIRGTAQGNEKLFF. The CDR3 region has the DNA TGTGCCATCAGGGGGACTGCCCAAGGGAATGAAAAACTGTTTTTT.

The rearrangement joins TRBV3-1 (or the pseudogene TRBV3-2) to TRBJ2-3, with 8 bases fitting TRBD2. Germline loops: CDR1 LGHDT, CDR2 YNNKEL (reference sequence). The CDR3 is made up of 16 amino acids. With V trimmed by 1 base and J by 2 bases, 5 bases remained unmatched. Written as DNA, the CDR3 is TGTGCCAGCAGCCAAGTCGGGGGGGCGATCACAGATACGCAGTATTTT. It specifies CASSQVGGAITDTQYF.

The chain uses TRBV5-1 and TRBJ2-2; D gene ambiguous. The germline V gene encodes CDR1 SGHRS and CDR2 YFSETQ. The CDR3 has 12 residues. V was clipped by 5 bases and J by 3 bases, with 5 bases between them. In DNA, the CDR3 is TGCGCCAGCAGACGGGACACCGGGGAGCTGTTTTTT. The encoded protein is CASRRDTGELFF.

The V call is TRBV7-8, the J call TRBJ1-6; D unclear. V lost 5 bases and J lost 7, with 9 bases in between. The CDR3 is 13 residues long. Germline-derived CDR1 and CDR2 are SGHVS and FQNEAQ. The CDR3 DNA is TGTGCCAGCAGCGCATTACAAAATTCACCCCTCCACTTT. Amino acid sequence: CASSALQNSPLHF.

Here the CDR3 reads CATTGTADTGELFF. In DNA form, the CDR3 reads TGTGCCACAACCGGGACAGCCGACACCGGGGAGCTGTTTTTT. The rearrangement uses TRBV24-1 and TRBJ2-2; 7 bases line up with TRBD1. Per germline, CDR1 KGHDR and CDR2 SFDVKD. Trimming removed 10 bases from V and 3 bases from J; junction bases left unmatched: 7. The CDR3 contains 14 residues.

CDR3 sequence (DNA): TGTGCTAGTGGTTTGAGTAGTGAAAAACTGTTTTTT. It is translated as CASGLSSEKLFF. This chain uses TRBV12-5 with TRBJ1-4; D unresolved. The CDR3 covers 12 residues. CDR1 LGHNT and CDR2 FRNRAP come from the germline V gene. V was trimmed by 2 bases and J by 7 bases, leaving 5 bases between them.

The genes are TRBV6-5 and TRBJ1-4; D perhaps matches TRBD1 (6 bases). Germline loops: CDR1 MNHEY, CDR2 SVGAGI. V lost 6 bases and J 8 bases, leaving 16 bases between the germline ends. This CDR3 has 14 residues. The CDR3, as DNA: TGTGCCAGCAGGCAGGGGAGGGGTGGCGAAAAACTGTTTTTT. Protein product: CASRQGRGGEKLFF.

CDR3 sequence: CSASIGSETEAFF. The CDR3 DNA is TGCAGTGCTAGTATAGGGAGTGAGACTGAAGCTTTCTTT. V usage is TRBV20-1 and J usage is TRBJ1-1; no definite D call. The V end lost 3 bases, the J end lost 5 bases, and 13 bases lay between the germline ends. The CDR3 has 13 amino acids. The germline gives CDR1 DFQATT, CDR2 SNEGSKA (reference sequence).

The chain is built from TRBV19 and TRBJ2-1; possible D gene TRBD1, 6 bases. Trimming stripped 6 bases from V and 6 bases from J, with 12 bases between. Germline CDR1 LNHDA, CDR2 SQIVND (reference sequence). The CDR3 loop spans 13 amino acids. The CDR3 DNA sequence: TGTGCCAGTAGCCTACAGGGTGGCAATGAGCAGTTCTTC. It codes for CASSLQGGNEQFF.

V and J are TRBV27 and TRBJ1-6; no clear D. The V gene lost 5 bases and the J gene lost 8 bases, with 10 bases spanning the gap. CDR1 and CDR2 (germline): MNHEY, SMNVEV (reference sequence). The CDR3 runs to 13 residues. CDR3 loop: CASSPYRDSPLHF. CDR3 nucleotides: TGTGCCAGCAGTCCTTACAGAGATTCACCCCTCCACTTT.

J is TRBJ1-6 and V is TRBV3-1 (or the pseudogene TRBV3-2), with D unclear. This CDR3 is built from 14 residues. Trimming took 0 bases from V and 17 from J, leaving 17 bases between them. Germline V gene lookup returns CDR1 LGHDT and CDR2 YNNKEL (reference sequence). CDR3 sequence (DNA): TGTGCCAGCAGCCAAGATCTATACGGGGAGGTAATCCACTTT. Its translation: CASSQDLYGEVIHF.

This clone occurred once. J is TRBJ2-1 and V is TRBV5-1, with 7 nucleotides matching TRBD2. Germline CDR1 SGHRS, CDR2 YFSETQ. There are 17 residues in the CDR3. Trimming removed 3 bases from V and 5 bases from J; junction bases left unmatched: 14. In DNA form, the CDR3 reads TGCGCCAGCAGCTGGGAGGCGGGGAGGGCCTGGGACAATGAGCAGTTCTTC. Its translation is CASSWEAGRAWDNEQFF.

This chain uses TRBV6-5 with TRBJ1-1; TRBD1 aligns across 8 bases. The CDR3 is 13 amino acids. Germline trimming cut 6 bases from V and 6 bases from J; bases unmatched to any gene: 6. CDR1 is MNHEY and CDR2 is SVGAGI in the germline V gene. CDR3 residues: CASSYGQGPEAFF. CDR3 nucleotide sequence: TGTGCCAGCAGCTACGGACAGGGCCCTGAAGCTTTCTTT.

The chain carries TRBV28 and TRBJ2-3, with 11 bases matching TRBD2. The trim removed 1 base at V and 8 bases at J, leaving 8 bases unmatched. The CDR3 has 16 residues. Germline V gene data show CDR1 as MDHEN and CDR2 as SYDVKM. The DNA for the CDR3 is TGTGCCAGCAGTTTATCACTAGCGGGGGCCGGGACTACGCAGTATTTT. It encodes CASSLSLAGAGTTQYF.

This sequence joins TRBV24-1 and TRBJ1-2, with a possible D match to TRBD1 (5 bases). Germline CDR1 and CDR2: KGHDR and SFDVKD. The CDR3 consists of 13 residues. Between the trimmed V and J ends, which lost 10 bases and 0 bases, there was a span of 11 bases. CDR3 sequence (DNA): TGTGCCACACGGCGGGGGGCTAACTATGGCTACACCTTC. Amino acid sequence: CATRRGANYGYTF.

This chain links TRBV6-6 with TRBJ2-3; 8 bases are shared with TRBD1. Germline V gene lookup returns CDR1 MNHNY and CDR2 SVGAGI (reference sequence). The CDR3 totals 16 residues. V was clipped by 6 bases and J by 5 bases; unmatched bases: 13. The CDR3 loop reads CASSRAGGMLGDTQYF. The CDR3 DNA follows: TGTGCCAGCAGCCGCGCAGGGGGCATGTTGGGAGATACGCAGTATTTT.

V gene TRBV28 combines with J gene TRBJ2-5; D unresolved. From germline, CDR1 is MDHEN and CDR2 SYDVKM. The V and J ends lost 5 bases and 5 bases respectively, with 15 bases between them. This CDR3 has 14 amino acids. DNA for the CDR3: TGTGCCAGCAGTCCCCACGGTTTCGGTGAGACCCAGTACTTC. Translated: CASSPHGFGETQYF.

CDR3 in amino acids: CASTRLAGGYNEQFF. The CDR3 DNA sequence: TGTGCCAGTACCCGTCTAGCGGGGGGTTACAATGAGCAGTTCTTC. The chain links TRBV19 to TRBJ2-1, with 11 nucleotides matching TRBD2. The CDR3 consists of 15 residues. From germline, CDR1 is LNHDA and CDR2 SQIVND (reference sequence). The junction had 6 bases not matched to a gene; V was cut back by 7 bases and J by 4 bases.

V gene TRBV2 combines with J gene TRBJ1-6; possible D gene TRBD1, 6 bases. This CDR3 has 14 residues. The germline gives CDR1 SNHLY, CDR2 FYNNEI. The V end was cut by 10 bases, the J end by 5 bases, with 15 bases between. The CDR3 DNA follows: TGTGCCACTGGACAGACACTCGATAATTCACCCCTCCACTTT. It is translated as CATGQTLDNSPLHF.

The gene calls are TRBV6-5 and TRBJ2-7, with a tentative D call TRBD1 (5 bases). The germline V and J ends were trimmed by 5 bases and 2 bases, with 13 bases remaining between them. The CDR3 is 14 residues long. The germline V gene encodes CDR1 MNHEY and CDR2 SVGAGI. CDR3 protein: CASSTGQPTYEQYV. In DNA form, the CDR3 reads TGTGCCAGCAGTACCGGACAACCCACCTACGAGCAGTACGTC.

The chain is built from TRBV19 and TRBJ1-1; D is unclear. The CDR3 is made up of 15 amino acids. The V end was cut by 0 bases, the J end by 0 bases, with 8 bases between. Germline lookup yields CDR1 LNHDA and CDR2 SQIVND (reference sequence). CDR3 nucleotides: TGTGCCAGTAGTATAGAACGGTCCATGAACACTGAAGCTTTCTTT. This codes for CASSIERSMNTEAFF.